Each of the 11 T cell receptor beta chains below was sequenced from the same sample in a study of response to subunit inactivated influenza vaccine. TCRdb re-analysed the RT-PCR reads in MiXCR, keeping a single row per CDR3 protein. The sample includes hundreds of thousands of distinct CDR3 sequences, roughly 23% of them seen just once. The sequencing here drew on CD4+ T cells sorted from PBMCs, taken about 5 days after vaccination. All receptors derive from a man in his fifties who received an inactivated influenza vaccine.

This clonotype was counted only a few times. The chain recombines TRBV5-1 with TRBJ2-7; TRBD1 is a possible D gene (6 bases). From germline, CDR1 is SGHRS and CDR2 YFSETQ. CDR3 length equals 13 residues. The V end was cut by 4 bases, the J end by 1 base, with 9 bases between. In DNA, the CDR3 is TGCGCCAGCAGCCGACAGGATTCCTACGAGCAGTACTTC. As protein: CASSRQDSYEQYF.

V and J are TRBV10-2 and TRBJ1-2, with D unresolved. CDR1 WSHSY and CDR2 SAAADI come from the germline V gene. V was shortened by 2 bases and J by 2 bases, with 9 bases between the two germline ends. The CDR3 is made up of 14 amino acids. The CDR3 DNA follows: TGCGCCAGCAGTGAGGCGGGGTACAACTATGGCTACACCTTC. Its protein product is CASSEAGYNYGYTF.

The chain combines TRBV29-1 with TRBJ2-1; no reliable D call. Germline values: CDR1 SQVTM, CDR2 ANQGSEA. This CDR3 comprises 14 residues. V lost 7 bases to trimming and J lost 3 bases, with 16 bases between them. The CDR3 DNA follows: TGCAGCGCGATGAGGCAAGGAAGCTACAATGAGCAGTTCTTC. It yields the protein CSAMRQGSYNEQFF.

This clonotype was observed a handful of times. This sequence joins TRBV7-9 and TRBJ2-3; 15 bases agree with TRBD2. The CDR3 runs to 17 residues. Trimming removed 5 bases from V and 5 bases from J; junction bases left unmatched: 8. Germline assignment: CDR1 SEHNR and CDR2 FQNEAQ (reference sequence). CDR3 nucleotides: TGTGCCAGCAGCCCCCGGACTAGCGGGGGGGCTGGAGATACGCAGTATTTT. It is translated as CASSPRTSGGAGDTQYF.

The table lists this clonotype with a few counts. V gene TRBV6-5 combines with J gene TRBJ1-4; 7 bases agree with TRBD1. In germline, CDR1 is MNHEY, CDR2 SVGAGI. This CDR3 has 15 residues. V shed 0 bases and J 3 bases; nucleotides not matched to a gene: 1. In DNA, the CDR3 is TGTGCCAGCAGTTACTCGCAGGGGGCTAATGAAAAACTGTTTTTT. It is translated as CASSYSQGANEKLFF.

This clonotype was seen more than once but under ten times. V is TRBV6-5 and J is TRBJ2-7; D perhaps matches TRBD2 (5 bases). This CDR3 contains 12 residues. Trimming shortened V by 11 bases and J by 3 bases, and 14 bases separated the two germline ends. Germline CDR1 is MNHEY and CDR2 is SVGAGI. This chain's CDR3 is CACLPGIYEQYF. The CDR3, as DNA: TGTGCCTGCCTCCCGGGGATCTACGAGCAGTACTTC.

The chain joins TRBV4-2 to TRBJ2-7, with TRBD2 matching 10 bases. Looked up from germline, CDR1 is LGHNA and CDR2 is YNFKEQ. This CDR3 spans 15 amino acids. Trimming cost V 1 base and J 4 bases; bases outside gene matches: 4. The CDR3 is CASSQAGLADYEQYF. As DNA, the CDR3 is TGTGCCAGCAGCCAAGCCGGACTAGCGGATTACGAGCAGTACTTC.

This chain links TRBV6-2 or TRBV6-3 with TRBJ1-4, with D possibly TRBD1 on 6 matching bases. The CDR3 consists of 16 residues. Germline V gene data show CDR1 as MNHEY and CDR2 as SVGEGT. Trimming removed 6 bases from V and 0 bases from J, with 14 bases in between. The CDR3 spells CASRSGRGPTNEKLFF. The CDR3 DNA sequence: TGTGCCAGCAGATCAGGACGGGGGCCAACTAATGAAAAACTGTTTTTT.

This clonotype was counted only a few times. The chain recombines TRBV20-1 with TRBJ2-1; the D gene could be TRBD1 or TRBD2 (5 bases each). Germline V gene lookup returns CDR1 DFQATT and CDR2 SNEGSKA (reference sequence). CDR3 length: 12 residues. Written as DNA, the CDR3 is TGCATGGGGACCCTCTCCTACAATGAGCAGTTCTTC. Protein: CMGTLSYNEQFF.

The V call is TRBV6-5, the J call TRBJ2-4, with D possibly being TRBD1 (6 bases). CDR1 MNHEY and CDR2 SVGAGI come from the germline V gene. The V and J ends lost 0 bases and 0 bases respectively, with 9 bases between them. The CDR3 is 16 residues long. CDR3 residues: CASSYSDRLAKNIQYF. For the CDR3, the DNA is TGTGCCAGCAGTTACTCGGACAGACTAGCCAAAAACATTCAGTACTTC.

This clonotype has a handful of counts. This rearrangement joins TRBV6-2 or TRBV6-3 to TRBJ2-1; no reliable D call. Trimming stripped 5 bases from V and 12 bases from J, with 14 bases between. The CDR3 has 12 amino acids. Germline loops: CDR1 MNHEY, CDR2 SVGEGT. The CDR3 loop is CASSVSSLGQFF. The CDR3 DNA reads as TGTGCCAGCAGTGTCTCTAGTTTGGGGCAGTTCTTC.